The 27 T cell receptor beta chains below were found in one sample sequenced in a study of T cells after yellow fever vaccination. TCRdb analysed the 5' RACE reads with MiXCR anew, one entry per CDR3 protein. The sample records a few hundred thousand distinct CDR3 sequences, 8.7% being singletons. This specimen was PBMCs, taken on the day of the first yellow fever vaccination. The receptors come from a man aged 18-30 years who received the YFV17D yellow fever vaccine.

This clonotype was counted between two and nine times. This sequence joins TRBV29-1 and TRBJ1-1; D is ambiguous. This CDR3 has 12 residues. Per the germline V gene, CDR1 is SQVTM and CDR2 is ANQGSEA. V gave up 0 bases and J gave up 5 bases, with 7 bases separating them. The CDR3 DNA follows: TGCAGCGTTGAAGATCATGGGACTGAAGCTTTCTTT. This translates into CSVEDHGTEAFF.

This rearrangement joins TRBV7-6 to TRBJ2-7; D is unclear. The germline CDR1 and CDR2 sequences are SGHVS and FNYEAQ. The germline V and J ends were trimmed by 2 bases and 2 bases, with 7 bases remaining between them. The CDR3 is 13 residues long. The chain's CDR3 is CASSLTETYEQYF. CDR3 bases: TGTGCCAGCAGCTTAACAGAAACCTACGAGCAGTACTTC.

The sample holds a few counts of this clonotype. The chain employs TRBV20-1 and TRBJ1-4, with 7 bases fitting TRBD1. V lost 0 bases to trimming and J lost 15 bases; unmatched junction nucleotides: 7. The CDR3 has 12 amino acids. CDR1 and CDR2 (germline): DFQATT, SNEGSKA (reference sequence). The CDR3 here is CSARDNKDRMFF. The CDR3 DNA sequence: TGCAGTGCTAGAGATAACAAGGACAGGATGTTTTTT.

This clonotype appeared many times. V gene TRBV9 combines with J gene TRBJ2-2; 7 bases are shared with TRBD1. The CDR3 consists of 16 residues. The V and J ends lost 0 bases and 4 bases, in that order; junction bases with no gene match: 6. Germline CDR1 SGDLS, CDR2 YYNGEE. For the CDR3, the DNA is TGTGCCAGCAGCGTAGATCCACAGGGGATCACCGGGGAGCTGTTTTTT. Protein product: CASSVDPQGITGELFF.

The gene calls are TRBV7-3 and TRBJ1-1; TRBD1 matches 9 bases. The CDR3 extends over 15 amino acids. Looked up from germline, CDR1 is SGHTA and CDR2 is FQGTGA. After removal of 5 bases from V and 0 bases from J, the junction contained 4 bases not matched to a gene. The CDR3 spells CASSQTGGMNTEAFF. DNA of the CDR3: TGTGCCAGCAGCCAGACAGGGGGAATGAACACTGAAGCTTTCTTT.

This clonotype was seen only a few times. This CDR3 is CASSLRGITDTQYF. The CDR3 bases are TGCGCCAGCAGCTTGAGAGGGATAACAGATACGCAGTATTTT. V is TRBV5-1 and J is TRBJ2-3; D may be TRBD2 (5 bases). This CDR3 is 14 amino acids long. The germline V gene has CDR1 SGHRS and CDR2 YFSETQ. The ends were cut back, 1 base at V and 3 bases at J, with 9 bases in the middle.

This clonotype was detected many times. The J gene is TRBJ2-1, the V gene TRBV6-2 or TRBV6-3; either TRBD1 or TRBD2 may supply D (5 bases each). Trimming took 2 bases from V and 8 from J, leaving 19 bases between them. Germline V lookup: CDR1 MNHEY, CDR2 SVGEGT. This CDR3 comprises 16 residues. This chain's CDR3 is CASSYPSGLRGHEQFF. The CDR3 DNA is TGTGCCAGCAGTTACCCTTCCGGATTGAGGGGCCATGAGCAGTTCTTC.

V is TRBV11-2 and J is TRBJ2-7; 8 nucleotides line up with TRBD1. Germline CDR1 SGHAT, CDR2 FQNNGV. This CDR3 has 15 amino acids. V gave up 1 base and J gave up 6 bases; unmatched junction bases: 8. Here the CDR3 DNA reads TGTGCCAGCAGCTTAGTATCAGGGGGCTTCGGCGAGCAGTACTTC. Residues: CASSLVSGGFGEQYF. The full variable domain, in which reference TRBV11-2 and TRBJ2-7 provide the parts outside the CDR3, is EAGVAQSPRYKIIEKRQSVAFWCNPISGHATLYWYQQILGQGPKLLIQFQNNGVVDDSQLPKDRFSAERLKGVDSTLKIQPAKLEDSAVYLCASSLVSGGFGEQYFGPGTRLTVT.

This clonotype was detected ten times or more. The genes are TRBV5-1 and TRBJ1-1; D call uncertain. The ends were cut back, 5 bases at V and 6 bases at J, with 8 bases in the middle. This CDR3 is 11 amino acids long. Germline CDR1 SGHRS, CDR2 YFSETQ. The CDR3 bases are TGCGCCAGCAGGAGGTCCGCTGAAGCTTTCTTT. It translates to CASRRSAEAFF. The full variable domain, in which reference TRBV5-1 and TRBJ1-1 provide the parts outside the CDR3, is KAGVTQTPRYLIKTRGQQVTLSCSPISGHRSVSWYQQTPGQGLQFLFEYFSETQRNKGNFPGRFSGRQFSNSRSEMNVSTLELGDSALYLCASRRSAEAFFGQGTRLTVV.

The sample holds many counts of this clonotype. The rearrangement uses TRBV5-5 and TRBJ2-5; the match to TRBD2 covers 11 bases. V lost 1 base and J lost 5; bases outside the gene matches: 16. The CDR3 has 19 residues. Germline V gene data show CDR1 as SGHKS and CDR2 as YYEKEE (reference sequence). CDR3 region: CASSLSVAGGKEGRETQYF. The CDR3 DNA is TGTGCCAGCAGCTTGTCGGTAGCGGGGGGGAAAGAAGGTCGGGAGACCCAGTACTTC.

There are many counts of this clonotype. The chain combines TRBV4-3 with TRBJ2-5; weak D call: TRBD2 (7 bases). CDR1 LGHNA and CDR2 YSLEER come from the germline V gene. The CDR3 sequence is 14 residues long. V shed 5 bases and J shed 5 bases, with 15 bases lying between them. In DNA, the CDR3 is TGCGCCAGCAGCGGGGGGGCCCGTATGGAGACCCAGTACTTC. Its translation is CASSGGARMETQYF.

This clonotype has more than one count but fewer than ten. The chain couples TRBV7-2 to TRBJ1-2, with TRBD1 as a possible D gene (6 bases). The CDR3 consists of 14 residues. V was shortened by 1 base and J by 8 bases, with 14 bases between the two germline ends. The germline CDR1 and CDR2 sequences are SGHTA and FQGNSA. CDR3 protein: CASSLDRALRGYTF. The CDR3 bases are TGTGCCAGCAGCTTAGACAGGGCACTGAGAGGCTACACCTTC.

This clonotype was picked up a small number of times. This rearrangement joins TRBV3-1 to TRBJ1-4; 11 nucleotides line up with TRBD1. The CDR3 totals 18 residues. Trimming took 1 base from V and 7 from J; bases not matched to a gene: 11. Germline CDR1 is LGHDT and CDR2 is YNNKEL (reference sequence). The DNA of the CDR3 is TGTGCCAGCAGCCAAGGAACCGGGACAGGGGGTGAGAGTGAAAAACTGTTTTTT. Its translation is CASSQGTGTGGESEKLFF.

Only a few counts were recorded for this clonotype. J is TRBJ2-7 and V is TRBV7-8, with D possibly TRBD1 on 6 matching bases. Germline V lookup: CDR1 SGHVS, CDR2 FQNEAQ. CDR3 size: 13 residues. With 2 bases removed from V and 7 bases from J, the gap between germline ends came to 12 bases. Written as DNA, the CDR3 is TGTGCCAGCAGCTTAACCGGGACAAAAGAGCAGTACGTC. This sequence encodes CASSLTGTKEQYV.

V gene TRBV2 combines with J gene TRBJ2-5; D perhaps matches TRBD2 (7 bases). The CDR3 is made up of 14 amino acids. Between the trimmed V and J ends, which lost 6 bases and 3 bases, there was a span of 14 bases. The germline V gene encodes CDR1 SNHLY and CDR2 FYNNEI. The CDR3 DNA follows: TGTGCCAGCAGCACTAGAGGGGGGGAAGAGACCCAGTACTTC. This translates into CASSTRGGEETQYF.

This clonotype was detected ten times or more. The V and J genes are TRBV6-6 and TRBJ2-7; a weak D match, TRBD1 (6 bases). Per the germline V gene, CDR1 is MNHNY and CDR2 is SVGAGI (reference sequence). V was shortened by 4 bases and J by 4 bases, with 8 bases between the two germline ends. This CDR3 is 12 amino acids long. This CDR3 is CASSSGDYEQYV. CDR3 in DNA: TGTGCCAGCAGTTCAGGGGATTACGAGCAGTACGTC.

A few counts support this clonotype. The chain recombines TRBV7-9 with TRBJ1-2; 7 bases align to TRBD1. This CDR3 has 15 residues. Per the germline V gene, CDR1 is SEHNR and CDR2 is FQNEAQ (reference sequence). With V trimmed by 5 bases and J by 4 bases, 10 bases remained unmatched. The CDR3 protein is CASSLPLRQGYGYTF. The DNA for the CDR3 is TGTGCCAGCAGCCTACCCCTAAGACAGGGCTATGGCTACACCTTC.

This clonotype has just a few counts. This chain uses TRBV14 with TRBJ2-1, with D possibly being TRBD1 (5 bases). The ends were cut back, 4 bases at V and 0 bases at J, with 10 bases in the middle. From germline, CDR1 is SGHDN and CDR2 FVKESK. The CDR3 runs 15 residues. CDR3: CASSPTVSSYNEQFF. The CDR3 nucleotides are TGTGCCAGCAGCCCGACAGTTAGCTCCTACAATGAGCAGTTCTTC.

This clonotype was counted at least ten times. The genes are TRBV20-1 and TRBJ1-1, with D hard to call. This CDR3 comprises 12 residues. Germline-derived CDR1 and CDR2 are DFQATT and SNEGSKA (reference sequence). V lost 2 bases to trimming and J lost 7 bases, with 11 bases between them. The CDR3 nucleotides read TGCAGTGCTAGATCCGGGGTCGATGAAGCTTTCTTT. Encoded protein: CSARSGVDEAFF.

There are a few counts of this clonotype. The chain joins TRBV10-3 to TRBJ2-5; D is possibly TRBD1 (5 bases). The CDR3 is made up of 15 amino acids. The germline gives CDR1 ENHRY, CDR2 SYGVKD. V was cut by 0 bases and J by 5 bases, with 13 bases left in between. CDR3 amino acids: CAISESDGAGETQYF. CDR3 nucleotide sequence: TGTGCCATCAGTGAGTCGGATGGGGCAGGGGAGACCCAGTACTTC.

This clonotype appeared a few times. DNA for the CDR3: TGTGCCAGCAGCTTACCTGGCAGTCCTTATGGCTACACCTTC. As protein: CASSLPGSPYGYTF. The chain employs TRBV7-2 and TRBJ1-2; the D is unclear. The CDR3 contains 14 residues. V shed 2 bases and J shed 5 bases, with 12 bases lying between them. Germline values: CDR1 SGHTA, CDR2 FQGNSA.

This clonotype has at least ten counts. The chain uses TRBV6-5 and TRBJ1-3; unclear D gene. The CDR3 has 13 amino acids. CDR1 and CDR2 from the germline V gene are MNHEY and SVGAGI. Trimming pared 3 bases from V and 4 bases from J, leaving 7 bases between. DNA for the CDR3: TGTGCCAGCAGTTATAACCCAGGAAACACCATATATTTT. This encodes CASSYNPGNTIYF.

The chain carries TRBV5-1 and TRBJ2-3; D is unclear. Germline CDR1 SGHRS, CDR2 YFSETQ. The length of the CDR3 is 13 residues. V lost 4 bases and J lost 1, with 7 bases in between. CDR3 coding DNA: TGCGCCAGCAGCGCACAAGGCACAGATACGCAGTATTTT. Translating it yields CASSAQGTDTQYF.

In its sample, this clonotype was seen a few times. J is TRBJ2-7 and V is TRBV27; TRBD1 matches at 9 bases. This CDR3 has 15 residues. Unmatched junction bases numbered 4, after V lost 4 bases and J lost 0 bases. Germline-derived CDR1 and CDR2 are MNHEY and SMNVEV (reference sequence). CDR3 amino acids: CASSYGQGPSYEQYF. In DNA form, the CDR3 reads TGTGCCAGCAGTTATGGACAGGGGCCCTCCTACGAGCAGTACTTC.

V is TRBV20-1 and J is TRBJ2-7, with D possibly matching TRBD1 (5 bases). The CDR3 loop spans 14 amino acids. Trimming left V 0 bases short and J 1 base short, with 10 bases between. Germline V lookup: CDR1 DFQATT, CDR2 SNEGSKA (reference sequence). The CDR3 bases are TGCAGTGCTAGAGACAGGGTACGGTCCTACGAGCAGTACTTC. This encodes CSARDRVRSYEQYF.

The sample holds many counts of this clonotype. V usage is TRBV7-2 and J usage is TRBJ1-2, with TRBD1 as a possible D gene (5 bases). CDR1 SGHTA and CDR2 FQGNSA come from the germline V gene. The CDR3 has 14 residues. Deletions cut 5 bases from V and 1 base from J, with 11 bases between. The CDR3 region has the DNA TGTGCCAGCAGCCTACGGGACCTTAACTATGGCTACACCTTC. This sequence encodes CASSLRDLNYGYTF.

The DNA of the CDR3 is TGCGCCAGCAGCTCTACAGGGGGCAGGTACGAGCAGTACTTC. It codes for CASSSTGGRYEQYF. The genes are TRBV5-1 and TRBJ2-7, with 9 positions matching TRBD1. Unmatched junction bases numbered 5, after V lost 3 bases and J lost 4 bases. Germline loops: CDR1 SGHRS, CDR2 YFSETQ. The CDR3 spans 14 residues.